This is a list of T cell receptor beta chains from one sample in a study of shared clonotypes between healthy human individuals. Assay used: immunoSEQ multiplex PCR; TCRdb lists only in-frame clones, some missing. The data contain a few million clones, approximately 94% of them seen just once; the ten biggest clones take up about 0.13%. The sequenced material came from naive CD4+ T cells sorted from blood. The receptor source for this set is a man aged 18 to 35 in good health. Each CDR3 is given with its conserved first and last residue. A D gene is named only where the DNA matches it firmly. The size of a clone is reported for some rows only, either as once, few or many, or as a class for expanded clones.

CDR3aa | CDR3nt | d_gene | j_gene | len | v_gene | abundance
CASSLSGGGEKLFF | TGTGCCAGCAGTTTGTCAGGGGGTGGTGAAAAACTGTTTTTT | TRBD1 | TRBJ1-4 | 14 | TRBV27 | NA
CASRHRVVTDTQYF | TGTGCCAGCAGACATAGGGTCGTTACAGATACGCAGTATTTT | NA | TRBJ2-3 | 14 | TRBV2 | NA
CASSEVQQGAKETQYF | TGTGCCAGCAGTGAAGTCCAACAGGGGGCGAAAGAGACCCAGTACTTC | TRBD1 | TRBJ2-5 | 16 | TRBV6-1 | NA
CASSLVVLAVQETQYF | TGCGCCAGCAGCTTGGTGGTACTAGCGGTCCAAGAGACCCAGTACTTC | TRBD2 | TRBJ2-5 | 16 | TRBV5-1 | NA
CASSEVGSGNTIYF | TGTGCCAGCAGTGAAGTGGGCTCTGGAAACACCATATATTTT | NA | TRBJ1-3 | 14 | TRBV2 | NA
CASHDRLTGHTF | TGTGCCAGCCACGACAGACTGACCGGCCACACCTTC | NA | TRBJ1-2 | 12 | TRBV6-5 | few
CASSYWDRTNQPQHF | TGTGCCAGCAGTTACTGGGACAGGACCAATCAGCCCCAGCATTTT | TRBD1 | TRBJ1-5 | 15 | TRBV6-6 | NA
CASSVGSGMGTQYF | TGTGCCAGCAGCGTAGGGTCCGGGATGGGCACCCAGTACTTC | NA | TRBJ2-5 | 14 | TRBV9 | NA
CASSTPRGQLAFAGANVLTF | TGTGCCAGCAGCACACCCAGGGGACAGCTGGCCTTCGCTGGGGCCAACGTCCTGACTTTC | TRBD1 | TRBJ2-6 | 20 | TRBV28 | NA
CASRGPSGNTIYF | TGTGCCAGTAGGGGGCCCTCTGGAAACACCATATATTTT | NA | TRBJ1-3 | 13 | TRBV19 | NA
CASSLELAENTGELFF | TGCGCCAGCAGCTTGGAACTAGCCGAGAACACCGGGGAGCTGTTTTTT | NA | TRBJ2-2 | 16 | TRBV5-1 | NA
CASREGTSRNNEQFF | TGCGCCAGCAGGGAAGGGACTAGCAGAAACAATGAGCAGTTCTTC | TRBD2 | TRBJ2-1 | 15 | TRBV10-2 | NA
CASKWALGANVLTF | TGTGCCAGCAAGTGGGCGCTTGGGGCCAACGTCCTGACTTTC | NA | TRBJ2-6 | 14 | TRBV13 | NA
CASSEYGSNQETQYF | TGTGCCAGCAGTGAATATGGCAGCAATCAAGAGACCCAGTACTTC | NA | TRBJ2-5 | 15 | TRBV25-1 | NA
CASTTSGAYNEQFF | TGTGCCAGCACCACTAGCGGAGCCTACAATGAGCAGTTCTTC | TRBD2 | TRBJ2-1 | 14 | TRBV5-6 | NA
CASSTSGSYNEQFF | TGTGCCAGCAGTACCAGTGGGTCCTACAATGAGCAGTTCTTC | NA | TRBJ2-1 | 14 | TRBV6-6 | NA
CASNHRGAGETQYF | TGTGCCAGCAATCATCGGGGGGCGGGAGAGACCCAGTACTTC | NA | TRBJ2-5 | 14 | TRBV11-2 | NA
CASSRLIQGPDTQYF | TGTGCCAGCTCTCGCCTTATACAGGGTCCAGATACGCAGTATTTT | NA | TRBJ2-3 | 15 | TRBV18 | NA
CASSSNDRGVYGYTF | TGTGCCAGCAGCTCAAACGACAGGGGAGTCTATGGCTACACCTTC | TRBD1 | TRBJ1-2 | 15 | TRBV7-8 | NA
CASSYSEDTEAFF | TGTGCCAGCAGTTACTCGGAGGATACTGAAGCTTTCTTT | NA | TRBJ1-1 | 13 | TRBV6-6 | NA
CASSRQGDYGYTF | TGTGCCAGCAGCCGACAGGGTGACTATGGCTACACCTTC | TRBD1 | TRBJ1-2 | 13 | TRBV7-6 | NA
CALGRDSILEQYF | TGTGCCTTGGGCCGGGACAGCATTCTCGAGCAGTACTTC | TRBD1 | TRBJ2-7 | 13 | TRBV30 | NA
CASSLRAKNEQFF | TGTGCCAGCAGCCTCCGGGCTAAAAATGAGCAGTTCTTC | NA | TRBJ2-1 | 13 | TRBV5-4 | NA
CASSLLRGGELFF | TGTGCCAGCAGCTTGCTGCGGGGCGGGGAGCTGTTTTTT | NA | TRBJ2-2 | 13 | TRBV5-6 | NA
CASSESGSGNTIYF | TGTGCCAGCAGTGAAAGCGGTTCTGGAAACACCATATATTTT | NA | TRBJ1-3 | 14 | TRBV6-1 | NA
CASSVGLAGASSYNEQFF | TGTGCCAGCAGCGTCGGACTAGCGGGGGCGAGCTCCTACAATGAGCAGTTCTTC | TRBD2 | TRBJ2-1 | 18 | TRBV7-6 | NA
CASSVQGVETQYF | TGTGCCAGCAGTGTACAGGGGGTAGAGACCCAGTACTTC | TRBD1 | TRBJ2-5 | 13 | TRBV6-1 | NA
CASSSGRQNTEAFF | TGTGCCAGCAGCTCGGGACGACAGAACACTGAAGCTTTCTTT | NA | TRBJ1-1 | 14 | TRBV11-2 | NA
CASRTASGGADHEQYF | TGTGCCAGCAGGACTGCTAGCGGGGGGGCCGACCACGAGCAGTACTTC | TRBD2 | TRBJ2-7 | 16 | TRBV7-9 | NA
CASSPMTDQPQHF | TGTGCCAGTAGTCCAATGACAGATCAGCCCCAGCATTTT | NA | TRBJ1-5 | 13 | TRBV19 | once
CASSYGTSGAYNEQFF | TGTGCCAGCAGCTACGGGACTAGCGGGGCTTACAATGAGCAGTTCTTC | TRBD2 | TRBJ2-1 | 16 | TRBV7-2 | NA
CASSPLPRDRGSNSPLHF | TGTGCCAGCAGCCCTTTACCCCGGGACAGGGGTTCCAATTCACCCCTCCACTTT | TRBD1 | TRBJ1-6 | 18 | TRBV9 | NA
CASSPGAPGEQYF | TGTGCCAGCTCACCGGGGGCTCCCGGCGAGCAGTACTTC | NA | TRBJ2-7 | 13 | TRBV18 | few
CAISVSSGGAYEQYF | TGTGCCATCAGTGTTTCTAGCGGGGGGGCTTACGAGCAGTACTTC | TRBD2 | TRBJ2-7 | 15 | TRBV10-3 | NA
CASSETLETRAYEQYF | TGTGCCAGCAGTGAAACCCTGGAAACTAGAGCCTACGAGCAGTACTTC | NA | TRBJ2-7 | 16 | TRBV2 | NA
CASSDLLDHEQFF | TGTGCCAGCAGTGACTTACTAGATCATGAGCAGTTCTTC | NA | TRBJ2-1 | 13 | TRBV25-1 | NA
CASSRRTEGDAFF | TGTGCCAGCTCACGACGGACAGAAGGGGATGCTTTCTTT | NA | TRBJ1-1 | 13 | TRBV18 | NA
CASRNGQGGDTEAFF | TGTGCCAGCAGGAACGGACAGGGTGGGGACACTGAAGCTTTCTTT | TRBD1 | TRBJ1-1 | 15 | TRBV28 | NA
CASSSPGGQGNTIYF | TGTGCCAGCAGTTCTCCTGGGGGACAGGGAAACACCATATATTTT | TRBD1 | TRBJ1-3 | 15 | TRBV2 | NA
CAISAGQAYGYTF | TGTGCCATCAGTGCCGGACAGGCCTATGGCTACACCTTC | TRBD1 | TRBJ1-2 | 13 | TRBV10-3 | NA
CASSAWDPGANVLTF | TGTGCCAGCAGTGCCTGGGACCCTGGGGCCAACGTCCTGACTTTC | NA | TRBJ2-6 | 15 | TRBV6-1 | NA
CAWEPTGFMRGYTF | TGTGCCTGGGAGCCGACAGGGTTTATGCGTGGCTACACCTTC | TRBD1 | TRBJ1-2 | 14 | TRBV30 | NA